One and the same sample provided the 8 T cell receptor beta chains below, sequenced in a study of shared clonotypes between healthy human individuals (dated by TCRdb to the early 2020s). Library preparation was by the immunoSEQ multiplex PCR assay. What TCRdb holds here is the immuneACCESS table cut down to in-frame rearrangements. Part of the clones is not present; checked against another copy, under half of the missing clones reflect an unresolved V gene, and the others are unexplained. The sample yields millions of clones; approximately 95% were counted once. The leading ten clones occupy 0.13% of the sample. Specimen: naive CD4+ T cells sorted from blood. This specimen's cell subset or site label, interpreted: CD45RA+ positively selected. The receptors come from a man aged 18 to 30 in good health.

The chain is built from TRBV28 and TRBJ1-6, with 7 bases aligning to TRBD1. CDR1 is MDHEN, CDR2 SYDVKM, per germline. Trimming took 11 bases from V and 4 from J; bases not matched to a gene: 8. The CDR3 covers 14 residues. The CDR3 sequence is CAAALDRYNSPLHF. CDR3 coding DNA: TGTGCCGCAGCCTTGGACAGGTATAATTCACCCCTCCACTTT.

The V call is TRBV6-5, the J call TRBJ1-3; the D is unclear. V lost 7 bases and J 2 bases, leaving 9 bases between the germline ends. The CDR3 length is 13 residues. The germline V gene has CDR1 MNHEY and CDR2 SVGAGI. Written as DNA, the CDR3 is TGTGCCAGCATGCGGTGGGCTGGAAACACCATATATTTT. Encoded protein: CASMRWAGNTIYF.

Concerning this clone itself: Other DNA sequences of this sample code for an identical CDR3. V gene TRBV18 combines with J gene TRBJ2-3; D is ambiguous. V gave up 4 bases and J gave up 0 bases, with 2 bases separating them. Germline lookup yields CDR1 KGHSH and CDR2 LQKENI. The CDR3 runs 12 residues. Here the CDR3 reads CASSRSTDTQYF. The CDR3 region has the DNA TGTGCCAGCTCACGTAGCACAGATACGCAGTATTTT.

This chain links TRBV5-1 with TRBJ2-1; possibly TRBD1 for D (5 bases). The V end lost 0 bases, the J end lost 4 bases, and 14 bases lay between the germline ends. This CDR3 has 16 residues. Germline V lookup: CDR1 SGHRS, CDR2 YFSETQ. The CDR3 spells CASSLVPEGAYNEQFF. As DNA, the CDR3 is TGCGCCAGCAGCTTGGTCCCGGAAGGGGCTTACAATGAGCAGTTCTTC. Drawing the rest from reference TRBV5-1 and TRBJ2-1, the complete variable domain is KAGVTQTPRYLIKTRGQQVTLSCSPISGHRSVSWYQQTPGQGLQFLFEYFSETQRNKGNFPGRFSGRQFSNSRSEMNVSTLELGDSALYLCASSLVPEGAYNEQFFGPGTRLTVL.

This chain joins TRBV28 and TRBJ1-2; possibly TRBD1 for D (6 bases). Per germline, CDR1 MDHEN and CDR2 SYDVKM. With 5 bases removed from V and 4 bases from J, the gap between germline ends came to 14 bases. The CDR3 is 14 residues long. The CDR3 sequence is CASSDDRSIYGYTF. CDR3 in DNA: TGTGCCAGCAGTGATGACAGGTCCATCTATGGCTACACCTTC.

In DNA, the CDR3 is TGTGCCAGTGACAGGAGTGGCGGTTCACCCCTCCACTTT. Translated: CASDRSGGSPLHF. The chain is built from TRBV2 and TRBJ1-6, with D possibly being TRBD1 (6 bases). V lost 9 bases and J lost 9, with 15 bases in between. From germline, CDR1 is SNHLY and CDR2 FYNNEI. This CDR3 has 13 amino acids. Full variable domain (rest looked up from reference TRBV2 and TRBJ1-6): EPEVTQTPSHQVTQMGQEVILRCVPISNHLYFYWYRQILGQKVEFLVSFYNNEISEKSEIFDDQFSVERPDGSNFTLKIRSTKLEDSAMYFCASDRSGGSPLHFGNGTRLTVT.

The chain links TRBV30 to TRBJ1-5; D is ambiguous. V shed 2 bases and J shed 7 bases, with 12 bases lying between them. The germline CDR1 and CDR2 sequences are GTSNPN and SVGIG (reference sequence). This CDR3 comprises 13 residues. The CDR3 protein is CAWSTAPKQPQHF. For the CDR3, the DNA is TGTGCCTGGAGTACTGCCCCAAAGCAGCCCCAGCATTTT.

V and J are TRBV5-1 and TRBJ2-3; D is perhaps TRBD1 (6 bases). Trimming removed 1 base at V and 4 bases at J, with 10 bases between. Germline V gives CDR1 SGHRS, CDR2 YFSETQ. CDR3 size: 14 residues. Here the CDR3 reads CASSLRTVSDTQYF. The CDR3 coding sequence is TGCGCCAGCAGCTTGAGGACAGTTTCAGATACGCAGTATTTT.